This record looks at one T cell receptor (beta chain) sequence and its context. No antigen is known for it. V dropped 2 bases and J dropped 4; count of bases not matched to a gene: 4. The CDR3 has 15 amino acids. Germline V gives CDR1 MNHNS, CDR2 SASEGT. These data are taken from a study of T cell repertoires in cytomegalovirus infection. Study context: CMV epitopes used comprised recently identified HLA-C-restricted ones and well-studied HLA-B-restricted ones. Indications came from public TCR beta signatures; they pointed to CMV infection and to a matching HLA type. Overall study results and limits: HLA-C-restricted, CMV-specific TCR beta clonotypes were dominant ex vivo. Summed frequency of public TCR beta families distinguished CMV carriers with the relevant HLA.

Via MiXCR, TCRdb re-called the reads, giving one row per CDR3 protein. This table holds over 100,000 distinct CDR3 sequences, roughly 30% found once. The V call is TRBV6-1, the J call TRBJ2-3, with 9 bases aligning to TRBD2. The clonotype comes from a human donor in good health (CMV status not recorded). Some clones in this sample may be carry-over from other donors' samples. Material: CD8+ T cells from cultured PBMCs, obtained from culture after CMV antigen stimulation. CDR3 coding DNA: TGTGCCAGCAGTGAAATGGCGGGGGGGCCAGATACGCAGTATTTT. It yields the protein CASSEMAGGPDTQYF.